This T cell receptor beta chain originates from a study of Graves' ophthalmopathy and Graves' hyperthyroidism. Background on the study: At the time of initial diagnosis and before any treatment, peripheral blood was collected. Findings and caveats of the study: Blood shared most expanded thyroid clonotypes above 0.001 frequency.

Germline V gene sequence: CDR1 SQVTM, CDR2 ANQGSEA. V lost 6 bases, J lost 2 bases, and 6 bases stayed unmatched. This CDR3 spans 14 amino acids. Ophthalmopathy in the donors was of moderate-to-severe activity, with CAS ≥3, NOSPECS ≥4 and duration under 3 months. Fresh peripheral blood, about 10 ml, was the PBMC source. This clonotype has ten or more counts. Its antigen is unidentified. As the template, RNA transcripts were used to amplify TCR beta CDR3 regions. In the first round, RT-PCR was carried out with HTBI primers, and a multiplex PCR formed the second round. TCRdb re-analysed the multiplex PCR reads in MiXCR, keeping a single row per CDR3 protein. The data show 340,000 or so distinct CDR3 sequences, around a sixth seen once.

What was sequenced was peripheral blood. The sequence derives from an adult man with Graves' ophthalmopathy. This chain uses TRBV29-1 with TRBJ2-2; TRBD1 matches 7 bases. CDR3 in DNA: TGCAGCGTCCGGGGACAGTATAACACCGGGGAGCTGTTTTTT. This encodes CSVRGQYNTGELFF.